These 27 T cell receptor beta chains originate from one sample sequenced in a study of T cells after yellow fever vaccination (dated by TCRdb to about 2019). Libraries came from 5' RACE. Sequencing instrument: Illumina NovaSeq 6000. TCRdb handled the public reads itself, with Q25 trimming in fastp and clone calling in MiXCR, and kept productive beta chains. Rows with a matching CDR3 protein are joined into one entry that keeps the most common DNA and genes. The sample table holds more than 300,000 distinct CDR3 sequences, of which roughly 10% were seen once. Over 3% of the sample comes from the top ten. The sample's treatment or condition label is to be understood as: live attenuated yellow fever vaccine strain. The sample here was CD4+ T cells sorted from PBMCs, taken 45 days after the yellow fever booster vaccination. The receptors originated from a man aged 18 to 35 who received the YFV17D yellow fever vaccine.

This clonotype was observed a few times. J is TRBJ1-1 and V is TRBV5-4, with 8 bases matching TRBD1. The length of the CDR3 is 13 residues. CDR1 SGHNT and CDR2 YYREEE come from the germline V gene (reference sequence). V was pared by 6 bases and J by 5 bases, with 6 bases of the junction left unmatched. CDR3 nucleotides: TGTGCCAGCACCCGGGACAGGTCGACTGAAGCTTTCTTT. Its protein product is CASTRDRSTEAFF.

This clonotype came up a few times. CDR3 sequence: CASSSDGVGSPLHF. As DNA, the CDR3 is TGTGCCAGCAGCTCAGACGGCGTAGGATCACCCCTCCACTTT. V is TRBV9 and J is TRBJ1-6; no clear D. Germline V gene lookup returns CDR1 SGDLS and CDR2 YYNGEE. Trimming pared 4 bases from V and 10 bases from J, leaving 15 bases between. This CDR3 is built from 14 residues.

This clonotype was recorded a few times. V usage is TRBV2 and J usage is TRBJ1-5, with 7 positions matching TRBD1. This CDR3 contains 18 residues. The J segment lost 2 bases and the V segment lost 6 bases, leaving 16 bases of the junction unmatched. Germline values: CDR1 SNHLY, CDR2 FYNNEI. The CDR3 sequence is CASRLPGQRPYGNQPQHF. In DNA form, the CDR3 reads TGTGCCAGCAGACTTCCGGGACAGAGACCATATGGCAATCAGCCCCAGCATTTT. The entire variable domain, with the rest obtained from reference TRBV2 and TRBJ1-5, is as follows: EPEVTQTPSHQVTQMGQEVILRCVPISNHLYFYWYRQILGQKVEFLVSFYNNEISEKSEIFDDQFSVERPDGSNFTLKIRSTKLEDSAMYFCASRLPGQRPYGNQPQHFGDGTRLSIL.

To note about this clonotype: With a much larger clone just one base away, this may be a read error. This chain links TRBV4-2 with TRBJ2-3; D is undetermined. The CDR3 totals 14 residues. V was cut by 1 base and J by 2 bases, with 7 bases left in between. Germline V gives CDR1 LGHNA, CDR2 YNFKEQ. The CDR3 reads CASSQVGDTDTQYF. CDR3 coding DNA: TGTGCCAGCAGCCAAGTCGGCGACACAGATACGCAGTATTTT.

In this sample, this clonotype turned up a few times. This chain joins TRBV6-1 and TRBJ2-7; D possibly corresponds to TRBD1 (5 bases). Trimming took off 7 bases at V and 6 bases at J, with 13 bases between the two ends. The V gene's germline CDR1 is MNHNS and CDR2 SASEGT. This CDR3 has 12 residues. CDR3 DNA sequence: TGTGCCAGCACCGTCTCAGGGTTCGAGCAGTACTTC. Translation: CASTVSGFEQYF.

The chain has TRBV7-3 and TRBJ2-2; the D is unclear. The CDR3 contains 13 residues. Germline V gene lookup returns CDR1 SGHTA and CDR2 FQGTGA. Trimming shortened V by 1 base and J by 7 bases, and 7 bases separated the two germline ends. CDR3 sequence: CASSLSSNGELFF. CDR3 DNA: TGTGCCAGCAGCTTAAGCAGTAACGGGGAGCTGTTTTTT.

The chain has TRBV27 and TRBJ1-6, with a possible D match to TRBD1 (6 bases). CDR3 length: 16 residues. Germline V gene lookup returns CDR1 MNHEY and CDR2 SMNVEV (reference sequence). The V and J ends lost 3 bases and 9 bases respectively, with 18 bases between them. CDR3 sequence reads: CASSFSLPGVRSPLHF. As DNA, the CDR3 is TGTGCCAGCAGTTTTAGCCTACCAGGGGTGCGTTCACCCCTCCACTTT.

This clonotype has a handful of counts. V is TRBV7-2 and J is TRBJ2-1; D is possibly TRBD2 (7 bases). V was pared by 5 bases and J by 9 bases, with 20 bases between. This CDR3 region has 15 residues. Germline CDR1 SGHTA, CDR2 FQGNSA. The CDR3 region is CASSTTQRGAAEQFF. The CDR3 DNA reads TGTGCCAGCAGCACAACTCAACGGGGGGCGGCTGAGCAGTTCTTC. The entire variable domain, with the rest obtained from reference TRBV7-2 and TRBJ2-1, is as follows: GAGVSQSPSNKVTEKGKDVELRCDPISGHTALYWYRQSLGQGLEFLIYFQGNSAPDKSGLPSDRFSAERTGGSVSTLTIQRTQQEDSAVYLCASSTTQRGAAEQFFGPGTRLTVL.

The chain couples TRBV5-5 to TRBJ1-2, with D tentatively TRBD1 (5 bases). The CDR3 runs to 16 residues. The V end was cut by 4 bases, the J end by 8 bases, with 24 bases between. CDR1 is SGHKS, CDR2 YYEKEE, per germline (reference sequence). In nucleotides, the CDR3 is TGTGCCAGCAGCAACAGAGTGGTCGCGGGGACTGGCGGCTACACCTTC. Translating gives CASSNRVVAGTGGYTF.

This clonotype was picked up many times. V is TRBV12-3 or TRBV12-4 and J is TRBJ1-5; D is unclear. The CDR3 has 14 residues. V lost 8 bases and J lost 0, with 11 bases in between. This CDR3 reads CASHAGYSNQPQHF. CDR3 DNA: TGTGCCAGCCATGCGGGTTATAGCAATCAGCCCCAGCATTTT.

V gene TRBV11-1 combines with J gene TRBJ1-1; D remains ambiguous. Trimming removed 3 bases at V and 1 base at J, with 6 bases between. The CDR3 contains 13 residues. The germline CDR1 and CDR2 sequences are SGHAT and FQDESV (reference sequence). This chain's CDR3 is CASSFRANTEAFF. Here the CDR3 DNA reads TGTGCCAGCAGCTTTCGGGCGAACACTGAAGCTTTCTTT.

This chain joins TRBV7-2 and TRBJ1-1; a possible D gene is TRBD1 (5 bases). The CDR3 covers 14 residues. V was clipped by 5 bases and J by 4 bases, with 14 bases between them. Germline CDR1 and CDR2: SGHTA and FQGNSA. The CDR3 loop is CASSHDSATTEAFF. The CDR3 region has the DNA TGTGCCAGCAGCCATGACAGCGCAACCACTGAAGCTTTCTTT.

The chain employs TRBV7-2 and TRBJ2-5; 10 nucleotides line up with TRBD1. The CDR3 sequence is 15 residues long. Losses at the gene ends were 5 bases for V and 3 bases for J; bases not matched to a gene: 6. Germline V lookup: CDR1 SGHTA, CDR2 FQGNSA. The CDR3 bases are TGTGCCAGCAGCGCCGACAGGGGGCGGAAAGAGACCCAGTACTTC. It translates to CASSADRGRKETQYF.

The chain employs TRBV10-3 and TRBJ1-5; TRBD1 agrees at 9 bases. V shed 11 bases, J shed 4 bases, and the junction held 6 bases outside the gene matches. This CDR3 is 13 amino acids long. From germline, CDR1 is ENHRY and CDR2 SYGVKD. The CDR3 loop is CAVKGTGNQPQHF. The CDR3 DNA follows: TGTGCCGTCAAGGGGACAGGGAATCAGCCCCAGCATTTT.

This clonotype was recorded at least ten times. This chain links TRBV7-9 with TRBJ2-3; D ambiguous. This CDR3 spans 15 amino acids. Germline CDR1 SEHNR, CDR2 FQNEAQ (reference sequence). V was shortened by 5 bases and J by 0 bases, with 12 bases between the two germline ends. The CDR3 sequence: CASSPLTSSTDTQYF. CDR3 nucleotide sequence: TGTGCCAGCAGCCCTCTGACATCTAGCACAGATACGCAGTATTTT.

This clonotype was recorded at least ten times. The chain's CDR3 is CASSFQQGSGEQFF. The CDR3 DNA reads as TGCGCCAGCAGCTTCCAACAGGGGTCGGGTGAGCAGTTCTTC. The J gene is TRBJ2-1, the V gene TRBV5-1; TRBD1 agrees at 7 bases. Germline V gene data show CDR1 as SGHRS and CDR2 as YFSETQ. The CDR3 spans 14 residues. V was clipped by 2 bases and J by 9 bases; unmatched bases: 8.

This clonotype was picked up many times. This chain joins TRBV12-3 or TRBV12-4 and TRBJ2-2; D possibly uses TRBD1 or TRBD2 (5 bases each). CDR3 length: 14 amino acids. V was clipped by 6 bases and J by 2 bases, with 10 bases between them. The chain's CDR3 is CASRGTINTGELFF. As DNA, the CDR3 is TGTGCCAGCAGAGGGACCATTAACACCGGGGAGCTGTTTTTT.

This chain uses TRBV2 with TRBJ2-1; TRBD2 agrees at 7 bases. CDR1 and CDR2 (germline): SNHLY, FYNNEI. This CDR3 comprises 13 residues. The J segment lost 8 bases and the V segment lost 1 base, leaving 2 bases of the junction unmatched. DNA for the CDR3: TGTGCCAGCAGTGAAGAGCGGGGAGATGAGCAGTTCTTC. It yields the protein CASSEERGDEQFF. Together with reference TRBV2 and TRBJ2-1, the CDR3 gives the full variable domain: EPEVTQTPSHQVTQMGQEVILRCVPISNHLYFYWYRQILGQKVEFLVSFYNNEISEKSEIFDDQFSVERPDGSNFTLKIRSTKLEDSAMYFCASSEERGDEQFFGPGTRLTVL.

This clonotype was found a few times. V gene TRBV7-9 combines with J gene TRBJ2-7, with D perhaps matching TRBD1 (5 bases). Trimming shortened V by 3 bases and J by 10 bases, and 13 bases separated the two germline ends. The CDR3 extends over 12 amino acids. Looked up from germline, CDR1 is SEHNR and CDR2 is FQNEAQ (reference sequence). The CDR3 nucleotides read TGTGCCAGCAGCTTGCGGCAGGGCCAACAGTACTTC. Translation gives CASSLRQGQQYF. The entire variable domain, with the rest obtained from reference TRBV7-9 and TRBJ2-7, is as follows: DTGVSQNPRHKITKRGQNVTFRCDPISEHNRLYWYRQTLGQGPEFLTYFQNEAQLEKSRLLSDRFSAERPKGSFSTLEIQRTEQGDSAMYLCASSLRQGQQYFGPGTRLTVT.

The chain carries TRBV6-2 or TRBV6-3 and TRBJ2-7; D call uncertain. The germline gives CDR1 MNHEY, CDR2 SVGEGT. This CDR3 comprises 14 residues. Trimming removed 2 bases at V and 4 bases at J, with 12 bases between. The CDR3 DNA is TGTGCCAGCAGTTACCGGGCAGGTGGATACGAGCAGTACTTC. Residues: CASSYRAGGYEQYF.

This clonotype has just a few counts. The chain combines TRBV6-5 with TRBJ1-5; D not certain. The CDR3 is made up of 15 amino acids. Germline CDR1 reads MNHEY; CDR2 reads SVGAGI. Trimming cost V 0 bases and J 2 bases, with 8 bases left between them. CDR3 in amino acids: CASSYSYGRNQPQHF. The CDR3 DNA sequence: TGTGCCAGCAGTTACTCGTACGGACGCAATCAGCCCCAGCATTTT.

This clonotype was seen repeatedly, ten times or more. The V gene is TRBV27, the J gene TRBJ2-1; 10 bases map to TRBD2. Unmatched junction bases numbered 2, after V lost 5 bases and J lost 1 base. The germline gives CDR1 MNHEY, CDR2 SMNVEV (reference sequence). The CDR3 has 15 residues. The DNA of the CDR3 is TGTGCCAGCAGTGTACTAGCGGGGTCCTACAATGAGCAGTTCTTC. Its protein is CASSVLAGSYNEQFF.

This clonotype was found a few times. The chain recombines TRBV27 with TRBJ1-2; D might be TRBD1 (5 bases). This CDR3 contains 13 residues. V dropped 6 bases and J dropped 8 bases, with 16 bases sitting between them. In germline, CDR1 is MNHEY, CDR2 SMNVEV (reference sequence). CDR3 region: CASSPTSGFGYTF. The CDR3 bases are TGTGCCAGCAGCCCAACTTCAGGGTTCGGCTACACCTTC.

There are a few counts of this clonotype. One end of the junction fails to match germline, which may point to a read error. This chain connects TRBV7-9 to TRBJ2-4, with 11 bases that match TRBD2. The length of the CDR3 is 13 residues. CDR1 and CDR2 from the germline V gene are SEHNR and FQNEAQ (reference sequence). The CDR3 DNA reads TGTGCCAGCAGCTTAGGAACTAGCGGGGGCGTATCCTTC. Its translation: CASSLGTSGGVSF.

The V call is TRBV7-9, the J call TRBJ1-5; D might be TRBD1 (5 bases). This CDR3 is built from 16 residues. V gave up 5 bases and J gave up 0 bases, with 14 bases separating them. The germline CDR1 and CDR2 sequences are SEHNR and FQNEAQ (reference sequence). The chain's CDR3 is CASSGGRGFSNQPQHF. The CDR3 DNA reads TGTGCCAGCAGCGGGGGGAGGGGTTTTAGCAATCAGCCCCAGCATTTT.

The rearrangement joins TRBV5-1 to TRBJ2-7; 9 bases align to TRBD1. Trimming cost V 2 bases and J 7 bases; bases outside gene matches: 16. This CDR3 has 17 residues. Germline CDR1 reads SGHRS; CDR2 reads YFSETQ. The CDR3 sequence is CASSLQPSGTGNLEQYV. The CDR3 bases are TGCGCCAGCAGCTTACAGCCGTCCGGGACAGGGAACCTTGAGCAGTACGTC.

The CDR3 protein is CASRDTGELFF. The CDR3 region has the DNA TGTGCCAGCAGGGACACCGGGGAGCTGTTTTTT. The J gene is TRBJ2-2, the V gene TRBV2; unclear D gene. The CDR3 loop spans 11 amino acids. Germline V CDR1 and CDR2: SNHLY, FYNNEI. V lost 6 bases and J 3 bases, leaving 2 bases between the germline ends.